This is a list of T cell receptor beta chains from one sample in a study of Graves' ophthalmopathy and Graves' hyperthyroidism. One entry per CDR3 protein, called by TCRdb with MiXCR from the multiplex PCR reads. The sample has roughly 480,000 distinct CDR3 sequences; about 15% are singletons. Sequences were obtained from blood. Receptor source: a woman aged 30 to 39 with Graves' ophthalmopathy. The CDR3 runs from the conserved cysteine through the conserved F or W. D genes are given only for firm matches. Rows give clone size only sometimes, using once, few, many, or a class for an expanded clone.

TRBV24-1,13,TRBD2,TRBJ2-5,-,TGTGCCACCAGTGTGGGAGGGATGGAGACCCAGTACTTC,CATSVGGMETQYF
TRBV4-1,19,-,TRBJ2-6,once,TGCGCCAGCAGCCAAGATTTGGAGGGATTCCTCTCTGGGGCCAACGTCCTGACTTTC,CASSQDLEGFLSGANVLTF
TRBV20-1,13,-,TRBJ2-7,many,TGCAGTGCCGGACCACCTAAGTCCTACGAGCAGTACTTC,CSAGPPKSYEQYF
TRBV28,14,-,TRBJ1-2,-,TGTGCCAGCAGTCCTCGGGGCAGGTGGAGTGGCTACACCTTC,CASSPRGRWSGYTF
TRBV12-3/TRBV12-4,13,-,TRBJ1-2,many,TGTGCCAGCAAAGTGCAGGGGACGTCCGGCTACACCTTC,CASKVQGTSGYTF
TRBV19,15,-,TRBJ1-5,many,TGTGCCAGTCGAACAGAGACAAATAGCAATCAGCCCCAGCATTTT,CASRTETNSNQPQHF
TRBV4-1,16,TRBD1,TRBJ2-7,-,TGCGCCAGCAGCCAAGGGGGTATGGGACAGAACTACGAGCAGTACTTC,CASSQGGMGQNYEQYF
TRBV25-1,16,-,TRBJ1-4,many,TGTGCCAGCAGTGAATTGGGAGCTGCAACTAATGAAAAACTGTTTTTT,CASSELGAATNEKLFF
TRBV12-3/TRBV12-4,16,-,TRBJ2-7,many,TGTGCCAGCAGTTTTCGAGGTAGCGGAAAAACCTACGAGCAGTACTTC,CASSFRGSGKTYEQYF
TRBV6-2/TRBV6-3,15,-,TRBJ2-7,many,TGTGCCAGCAGGGTGGCGGGGAACCCAATTTACGAGCAGTACTTC,CASRVAGNPIYEQYF
TRBV18,14,-,TRBJ1-2,few,TGTGCCAGCTCACCACCGCCGGGAGACTATGGCTACACCTTC,CASSPPPGDYGYTF
TRBV5-6,13,-,TRBJ1-2,few,TGTGCCAGCAGCTTGGGGCTTTCCTATGGCTACACCTTC,CASSLGLSYGYTF
TRBV30,13,-,TRBJ2-5,many,TGTGCCTGGGGTAGGGGGGACCAAGAGACCCAGTACTTC,CAWGRGDQETQYF
TRBV6-4,14,-,TRBJ2-2,many,TGTGCCAGCAGAAGGAATTCGAACACCGGGGAGCTGTTTTTT,CASRRNSNTGELFF
TRBV15,15,-,TRBJ2-4,many,TGTGCCACCAGAGCTGATTACAAGGAGTTCAACATTCAGTACTTC,CATRADYKEFNIQYF
TRBV12-3/TRBV12-4,14,-,TRBJ1-1,many,TGTGCCAGCAGTTCAGGACCGCTGAACACTGAAGCTTTCTTT,CASSSGPLNTEAFF
TRBV20-1,16,-,TRBJ1-2,few,TGCAGTGCTAGAGCGGCCAGCTGGGGGGGCAACTATGGCTACACCTTC,CSARAASWGGNYGYTF
TRBV16,16,-,TRBJ2-7,few,TGTGCCAGCACCTCTGGGACAACCAGCCACTCCTACGAGCAGTACTTC,CASTSGTTSHSYEQYF
TRBV7-8,14,-,TRBJ2-5,many,TGTGCCAGCAGCTCGGGGAGGGGGCTCGAGACCCAGTACTTC,CASSSGRGLETQYF
TRBV12-3/TRBV12-4,12,TRBD1,TRBJ2-7,many,TGTGCCAGCAGTTTCGACAGGGTCGAGCAGTACTTC,CASSFDRVEQYF
TRBV6-2/TRBV6-3,14,TRBD1,TRBJ2-7,many,TGTGCCAGCAGACCCACAGGGGATCGGGGTGAGCAGTACTTC,CASRPTGDRGEQYF
TRBV5-1,12,-,TRBJ2-5,many,TGCGCCAGCAGCTTGGATGGAACGGCCCAGTACTTC,CASSLDGTAQYF
TRBV11-1,13,-,TRBJ2-5,many,TGTGCCAGCAGCCAAAGGGGTGGGGAGACCCAGTACTTC,CASSQRGGETQYF
TRBV13,14,TRBD1,TRBJ1-6,many,TGTGCCAGCAGCTTAAGAGGGGGCAGTTCACCCCTCCACTTT,CASSLRGGSSPLHF
TRBV6-5,17,-,TRBJ1-6,many,TGTGCCAGCAGTTACTCGAGTCCGAGGGGGTTGGGCTCACCCCTCCACTTT,CASSYSSPRGLGSPLHF
TRBV6-1,15,-,TRBJ1-2,-,TGTGCCAGCAGATCGTACAGGAGTCAAAACTATGGCTACACCTTC,CASRSYRSQNYGYTF
TRBV12-3/TRBV12-4,9,-,TRBJ2-3,many,TGTGCCAGCGGTCATACGCAGTATTTT,CASGHTQYF
TRBV19,19,TRBD2,TRBJ2-4,many,TGTGCCAGTAGTAGAGAGGACGGGACTACCCGTTTAGCCAAAAACATTCAGTACTTC,CASSREDGTTRLAKNIQYF
TRBV19,16,-,TRBJ1-5,-,TGTGCCAGTAGATGGAGGGGAAGGGATAGCAATCAGCCCCAGCATTTT,CASRWRGRDSNQPQHF